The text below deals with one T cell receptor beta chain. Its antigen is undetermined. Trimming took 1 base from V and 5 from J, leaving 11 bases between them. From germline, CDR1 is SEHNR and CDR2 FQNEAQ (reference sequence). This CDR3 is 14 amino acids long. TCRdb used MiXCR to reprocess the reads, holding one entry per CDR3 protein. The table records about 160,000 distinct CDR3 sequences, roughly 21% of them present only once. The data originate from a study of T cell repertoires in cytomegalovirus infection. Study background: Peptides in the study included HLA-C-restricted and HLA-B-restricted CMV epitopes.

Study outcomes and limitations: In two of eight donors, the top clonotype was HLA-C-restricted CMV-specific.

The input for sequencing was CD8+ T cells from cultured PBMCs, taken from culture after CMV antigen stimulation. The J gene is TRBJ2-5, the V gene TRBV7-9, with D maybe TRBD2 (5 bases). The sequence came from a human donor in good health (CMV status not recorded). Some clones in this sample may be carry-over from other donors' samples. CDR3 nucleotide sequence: TGTGCCAGCAGCTTAGAAACTAGGCGGGAGACCCAGTACTTC. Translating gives CASSLETRRETQYF.